The rows below give T cell receptor beta chains drawn from one sample of a study of response to subunit inactivated influenza vaccine. Via MiXCR, TCRdb re-called the RT-PCR reads, giving one row per CDR3 protein. This table has a few hundred thousand distinct CDR3 sequences, around 7.7% appearing once. The sequencing used PBMCs from blood, collected less than 30 months after vaccination. The receptor set was obtained from a man between 50 and 70 years old who received an inactivated influenza vaccine. CDR3s include the opening cysteine and the closing phenylalanine or tryptophan. The order of the fields is clone size, D gene, J gene, V gene, CDR3 protein, CDR3 DNA. A D gene is named only where the DNA matches it firmly. A row's size may be missing; if present it is once, few, many or a size class.

abundance: many; d_gene: NA; j_gene: TRBJ2-1; v_gene: TRBV24-1; CDR3aa: CATSEEGRGSSYNEQFF; CDR3nt: TGTGCCACCAGTGAGGAAGGGCGGGGTAGCTCCTACAATGAGCAGTTCTTC
abundance: NA; d_gene: NA; j_gene: TRBJ2-2; v_gene: TRBV7-2; CDR3aa: CASSLGPENTGELFF; CDR3nt: TGTGCCAGCAGCTTAGGGCCAGAGAACACCGGGGAGCTGTTTTTT
abundance: many; d_gene: NA; j_gene: TRBJ1-2; v_gene: TRBV5-4; CDR3aa: CASSLDRYGYTF; CDR3nt: TGTGCCAGCAGCCTAGACAGATATGGCTACACCTTC
abundance: few; d_gene: NA; j_gene: TRBJ1-1; v_gene: TRBV29-1; CDR3aa: CSVGRNTEAFF; CDR3nt: TGCAGCGTCGGAAGGAACACTGAAGCTTTCTTT
abundance: few; d_gene: TRBD2; j_gene: TRBJ2-2; v_gene: TRBV4-1; CDR3aa: CASGLAVNTGELFF; CDR3nt: TGCGCCAGCGGCCTAGCGGTGAACACCGGGGAGCTGTTTTTT
abundance: NA; d_gene: TRBD2; j_gene: TRBJ2-1; v_gene: TRBV12-3/TRBV12-4; CDR3aa: CASSFTSGAYNEQFF; CDR3nt: TGTGCCAGCAGTTTTACTAGCGGGGCGTACAATGAGCAGTTCTTC
abundance: NA; d_gene: TRBD2; j_gene: TRBJ2-3; v_gene: TRBV7-8; CDR3aa: CASTPGTSSTDTQYF; CDR3nt: TGTGCCAGCACCCCAGGGACTAGTAGCACAGATACGCAGTATTTT
abundance: NA; d_gene: TRBD1; j_gene: TRBJ2-2; v_gene: TRBV12-3/TRBV12-4; CDR3aa: CASSVGTGGLVATGELFF; CDR3nt: TGTGCCAGCAGTGTAGGGACAGGGGGTCTGGTAGCCACCGGGGAGCTGTTTTTT
abundance: few; d_gene: TRBD2; j_gene: TRBJ2-1; v_gene: TRBV12-3/TRBV12-4; CDR3aa: CASSRPLTSGKNNEQFF; CDR3nt: TGTGCCAGCAGTCGACCCCTGACTAGCGGAAAAAACAATGAGCAGTTCTTC
abundance: NA; d_gene: NA; j_gene: TRBJ1-4; v_gene: TRBV27; CDR3aa: CASGQRQGKEKLFF; CDR3nt: TGTGCCAGCGGGCAACGGCAGGGTAAAGAAAAACTGTTTTTT
abundance: many; d_gene: NA; j_gene: TRBJ1-1; v_gene: TRBV12-3/TRBV12-4; CDR3aa: CASSFGWDTEAFF; CDR3nt: TGTGCCAGCAGTTTTGGTTGGGACACTGAAGCTTTCTTT
abundance: few; d_gene: NA; j_gene: TRBJ2-7; v_gene: TRBV15; CDR3aa: CATSRDLGNAYEQYF; CDR3nt: TGTGCCACCAGCAGAGATCTGGGGAACGCCTACGAGCAGTACTTC
abundance: few; d_gene: TRBD2; j_gene: TRBJ2-4; v_gene: TRBV28; CDR3aa: CASAGVGGIQYF; CDR3nt: TGTGCCAGCGCGGGGGTCGGGGGCATTCAGTACTTC
abundance: NA; d_gene: NA; j_gene: TRBJ1-1; v_gene: TRBV10-3; CDR3aa: CAISLQGGNTEAFF; CDR3nt: TGTGCCATCAGCCTCCAAGGGGGGAACACTGAAGCTTTCTTT
abundance: few; d_gene: TRBD1; j_gene: TRBJ1-2; v_gene: TRBV2; CDR3aa: CASSGGGTGGPASGYTF; CDR3nt: TGTGCCAGCAGCGGGGGGGGGACAGGGGGCCCCGCATCTGGCTACACCTTC
abundance: many; d_gene: NA; j_gene: TRBJ2-7; v_gene: TRBV12-3/TRBV12-4; CDR3aa: CASSLAWATRTKSYEQYF; CDR3nt: TGTGCCAGCAGTTTAGCTTGGGCCACAAGGACTAAATCCTACGAGCAGTACTTC
abundance: NA; d_gene: NA; j_gene: TRBJ2-5; v_gene: TRBV4-3; CDR3aa: CASSPAETRETQYF; CDR3nt: TGCGCCAGCAGCCCTGCTGAGACGAGAGAGACCCAGTACTTC
abundance: many; d_gene: TRBD2; j_gene: TRBJ2-1; v_gene: TRBV27; CDR3aa: CASSLIGGDFGNEQFF; CDR3nt: TGTGCCAGCAGTTTAATTGGGGGGGATTTTGGAAATGAGCAGTTCTTC
abundance: many; d_gene: TRBD2; j_gene: TRBJ2-1; v_gene: TRBV6-2/TRBV6-3; CDR3aa: CASKRREGPYNEQFF; CDR3nt: TGTGCCAGCAAAAGGAGGGAGGGACCCTACAATGAGCAGTTCTTC
abundance: few; d_gene: NA; j_gene: TRBJ2-3; v_gene: TRBV7-2; CDR3aa: CASSSIAGSTDTQYF; CDR3nt: TGTGCCAGCAGCTCAATAGCCGGTAGCACAGATACGCAGTATTTT
abundance: few; d_gene: NA; j_gene: TRBJ2-5; v_gene: TRBV20-1; CDR3aa: CSASVLTRIEETQYF; CDR3nt: TGCAGTGCTTCCGTTCTGACACGGATCGAAGAGACCCAGTACTTC
abundance: many; d_gene: NA; j_gene: TRBJ1-2; v_gene: TRBV2; CDR3aa: CASSGSSTGFYGYTF; CDR3nt: TGTGCCAGCAGTGGATCCTCTACAGGGTTCTACGGCTACACCTTC
abundance: few; d_gene: TRBD2; j_gene: TRBJ2-3; v_gene: TRBV5-1; CDR3aa: CASSHGTSGGVTDTQYF; CDR3nt: TGCGCCAGCAGCCACGGGACTAGCGGGGGGGTCACAGATACGCAGTATTTT
abundance: many; d_gene: NA; j_gene: TRBJ2-4; v_gene: TRBV11-2; CDR3aa: CASSEITGIQYF; CDR3nt: TGTGCCAGCAGCGAAATAACTGGCATTCAGTACTTC
abundance: few; d_gene: TRBD1; j_gene: TRBJ1-1; v_gene: TRBV11-2; CDR3aa: CASSQRTGKNTEAFF; CDR3nt: TGTGCCAGCAGCCAGCGGACAGGGAAGAACACTGAAGCTTTCTTT
abundance: many; d_gene: NA; j_gene: TRBJ1-2; v_gene: TRBV6-5; CDR3aa: CASSSRLWEDYGYTF; CDR3nt: TGTGCCAGCAGTTCGAGACTCTGGGAGGACTATGGCTACACCTTC
abundance: few; d_gene: NA; j_gene: TRBJ2-1; v_gene: TRBV4-1; CDR3aa: CASSQVRGSNEQFF; CDR3nt: TGCGCCAGCAGCCAAGTACGGGGGAGCAATGAGCAGTTCTTC
abundance: NA; d_gene: TRBD2; j_gene: TRBJ2-2; v_gene: TRBV7-2; CDR3aa: CASRPSSGSSTGELFF; CDR3nt: TGTGCCAGCAGGCCTTCTAGCGGGAGTTCCACCGGGGAGCTGTTTTTT
abundance: few; d_gene: TRBD1; j_gene: TRBJ2-1; v_gene: TRBV18; CDR3aa: CASSQGQGAAHEQFF; CDR3nt: TGTGCCAGCTCACAGGGACAGGGGGCGGCCCATGAGCAGTTCTTC
abundance: NA; d_gene: NA; j_gene: TRBJ2-7; v_gene: TRBV24-1; CDR3aa: CATSDGSSYEQYF; CDR3nt: TGTGCCACCAGTGATGGAAGCTCCTACGAGCAGTACTTC
abundance: many; d_gene: NA; j_gene: TRBJ1-3; v_gene: TRBV5-5; CDR3aa: CASSGFLSGNTIYF; CDR3nt: TGTGCCAGTTCGGGATTTCTCTCTGGAAACACCATATATTTT
abundance: few; d_gene: TRBD2; j_gene: TRBJ2-7; v_gene: TRBV11-2; CDR3aa: CASTLTSGSSYEQYF; CDR3nt: TGTGCCAGCACCCTGACTAGCGGGTCTTCCTACGAGCAGTACTTC
abundance: few; d_gene: NA; j_gene: TRBJ2-7; v_gene: TRBV18; CDR3aa: CASSAQGRTREQYF; CDR3nt: TGTGCCAGCTCAGCCCAGGGGCGTACGCGCGAGCAGTACTTC
abundance: NA; d_gene: TRBD1; j_gene: TRBJ2-3; v_gene: TRBV29-1; CDR3aa: CSADRADTQYF; CDR3nt: TGCAGCGCTGACAGGGCAGATACGCAGTATTTT
abundance: many; d_gene: NA; j_gene: TRBJ1-1; v_gene: TRBV12-3/TRBV12-4; CDR3aa: CASSSAGLGTEAFF; CDR3nt: TGTGCCAGCAGTTCCGCAGGGTTGGGCACTGAAGCTTTCTTT
abundance: many; d_gene: TRBD1; j_gene: TRBJ1-2; v_gene: TRBV11-2; CDR3aa: CASSLTGGLYGYTF; CDR3nt: TGTGCCAGCAGCTTGACAGGGGGACTCTATGGCTACACCTTC
abundance: NA; d_gene: NA; j_gene: TRBJ2-2; v_gene: TRBV29-1; CDR3aa: CSVSSGDRRSGELFF; CDR3nt: TGCAGCGTTTCATCGGGGGACAGAAGGTCCGGGGAGCTGTTTTTT
abundance: NA; d_gene: NA; j_gene: TRBJ2-1; v_gene: TRBV5-6; CDR3aa: CASSRNREGEQFF; CDR3nt: TGTGCCAGCAGCAGAAACAGGGAAGGTGAGCAGTTCTTC
abundance: many; d_gene: TRBD1; j_gene: TRBJ1-6; v_gene: TRBV5-1; CDR3aa: CASSPRTGDNSPLHF; CDR3nt: TGCGCCAGCAGCCCGAGGACAGGGGACAATTCACCCCTCCACTTT
abundance: NA; d_gene: NA; j_gene: TRBJ2-5; v_gene: TRBV5-1; CDR3aa: CASSHEQGTQYF; CDR3nt: TGCGCCAGCAGCCATGAACAGGGGACCCAGTACTTC
abundance: NA; d_gene: NA; j_gene: TRBJ2-7; v_gene: TRBV5-1; CDR3aa: CASSVDAQLGEQYF; CDR3nt: TGCGCCAGCAGCGTGGACGCCCAATTGGGCGAGCAGTACTTC
abundance: NA; d_gene: NA; j_gene: TRBJ2-5; v_gene: TRBV11-1; CDR3aa: CASSTGTLRETQYF; CDR3nt: TGTGCCAGCAGCACTGGGACTTTAAGGGAGACCCAGTACTTC
abundance: NA; d_gene: NA; j_gene: TRBJ1-4; v_gene: TRBV3-1; CDR3aa: CASSQHTTGQLNEKLFF; CDR3nt: TGTGCCAGCAGCCAACACACCACGGGACAACTTAATGAAAAACTGTTTTTT
abundance: few; d_gene: NA; j_gene: TRBJ2-2; v_gene: TRBV7-9; CDR3aa: CASIRERNTGELFF; CDR3nt: TGTGCCAGCATCAGGGAAAGGAACACCGGGGAGCTGTTTTTT